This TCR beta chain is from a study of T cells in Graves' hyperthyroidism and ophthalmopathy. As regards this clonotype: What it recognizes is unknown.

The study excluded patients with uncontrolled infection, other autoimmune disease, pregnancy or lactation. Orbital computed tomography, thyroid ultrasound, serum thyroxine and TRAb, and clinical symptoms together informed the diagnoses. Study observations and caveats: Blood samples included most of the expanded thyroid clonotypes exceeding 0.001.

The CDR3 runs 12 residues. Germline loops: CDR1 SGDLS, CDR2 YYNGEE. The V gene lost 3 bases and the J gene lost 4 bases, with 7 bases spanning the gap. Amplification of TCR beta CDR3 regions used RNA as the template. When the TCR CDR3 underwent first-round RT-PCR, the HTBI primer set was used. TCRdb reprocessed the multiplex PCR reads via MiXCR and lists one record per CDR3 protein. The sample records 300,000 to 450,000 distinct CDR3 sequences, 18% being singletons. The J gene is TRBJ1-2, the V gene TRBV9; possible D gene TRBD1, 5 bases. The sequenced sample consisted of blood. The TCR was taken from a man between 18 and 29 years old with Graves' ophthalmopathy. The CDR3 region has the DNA TGTGCCAGCAGCGCCGGGACCTATGGCTACACCTTC. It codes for CASSAGTYGYTF. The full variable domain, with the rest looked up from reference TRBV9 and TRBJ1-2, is DSGVTQTPKHLITATGQRVTLRCSPRSGDLSVYWYQQSLDQGLQFLIQYYNGEERAKGNILERFSAQQFPDLHSELNLSSLELGDSALYFCASSAGTYGYTFGSGTRLTVV.